Following are 17 T cell receptor beta chains from one sample sequenced in a study of control samples from healthy donors and cancer patients. Profiling relied on immunoSEQ multiplex PCR, and the TCRdb table lists in-frame clones only, not all of them. This table has approximately 86,000 clones, approximately 95% appearing once. The material sequenced was blood. These receptors all stem from a woman aged 30 to 39 in good health.

V and J are TRBV6-5 and TRBJ2-2, with 8 bases identical to TRBD2. Germline V gene data show CDR1 as MNHEY and CDR2 as SVGAGI. The trim removed 10 bases at V and 4 bases at J, leaving 8 bases unmatched. CDR3 size: 14 residues. As DNA, the CDR3 is TGTGCCATCCAGCGGGAGCGAGGCACCGGGGAGCTGTTTTTT. It specifies CAIQRERGTGELFF.

A single count supports this clone. The chain carries TRBV6-5 and TRBJ1-2, with unresolved D. The V and J ends lost 3 bases and 4 bases respectively, with 6 bases between them. The CDR3 length is 12 residues. Germline V gene data show CDR1 as MNHEY and CDR2 as SVGAGI. The CDR3 spells CASSYGSYGYTF. The CDR3 bases are TGTGCCAGCAGTTATGGGTCCTATGGCTACACCTTC.

The chain recombines TRBV28 with TRBJ1-5, with a tentative D call TRBD1 (5 bases). Trimming took off 6 bases at V and 5 bases at J, with 20 bases between the two ends. Germline loops: CDR1 MDHEN, CDR2 SYDVKM. CDR3 length equals 16 residues. CDR3 coding DNA: TGTGCCAGCAGGACTCCGGGACGTAGGGAACATCAGCCCCAGCATTTT. Its translation: CASRTPGRREHQPQHF.

In this sample, this clone turned up a few times. The V and J genes are TRBV2 and TRBJ1-1, with D unresolved. Germline V gene lookup returns CDR1 SNHLY and CDR2 FYNNEI. The CDR3 loop spans 13 amino acids. Trimming shortened V by 5 bases and J by 2 bases, and 9 bases separated the two germline ends. The CDR3 is CASSPTPNTEAFF. CDR3 sequence (DNA): TGTGCCAGCAGTCCGACACCCAACACTGAAGCTTTCTTT.

CDR3 sequence (DNA): TGCAGTGCTAGTTTCTCTGGGGCCAACGTCCTGACTTTC. Protein: CSASFSGANVLTF. The chain has TRBV20-1 and TRBJ2-6; no reliable D call. Trimming took 3 bases from V and 0 from J, leaving 3 bases between them. Germline V lookup: CDR1 DFQATT, CDR2 SNEGSKA (reference sequence). CDR3 size: 13 residues.

The rearrangement links TRBV19 to TRBJ2-3, with D perhaps matching TRBD1 or TRBD2 (6 bases each). The CDR3 consists of 15 residues. CDR1 and CDR2 (germline): LNHDA, SQIVND (reference sequence). V dropped 5 bases and J dropped 0 bases, with 12 bases sitting between them. CDR3 amino acids: CASSFGGASTDTQYF. CDR3 bases: TGTGCCAGTAGTTTCGGGGGCGCTAGCACAGATACGCAGTATTTT.

J is TRBJ2-7 and V is TRBV7-8, with TRBD2 matching 8 bases. The V segment lost 5 bases and the J segment 2 bases; nucleotides outside the gene matches: 2. Germline CDR1 SGHVS, CDR2 FQNEAQ. This CDR3 comprises 13 residues. The CDR3 DNA is TGTGCCAGCAGCCTCGGGAGGGCCTACGAGCAGTACTTC. This codes for CASSLGRAYEQYF.

This chain connects TRBV19 to TRBJ1-2; tentative D call: TRBD1 (6 bases). CDR1 is LNHDA and CDR2 is SQIVND in the germline V gene (reference sequence). CDR3 length: 13 amino acids. Trimming cost V 7 bases and J 7 bases, with 16 bases left between them. The CDR3 spells CASKIRGEGGYTF. For the CDR3, the DNA is TGTGCCAGTAAGATTAGGGGGGAAGGTGGCTACACCTTC.

This clone was seen only a few times. The CDR3, as DNA: TGTGCCAGCAGTTTTTCGACCGAGGGGGTAACTGAAGCTTTCTTT. Its protein product is CASSFSTEGVTEAFF. The chain combines TRBV6-5 with TRBJ1-1, with a possible D match to TRBD1 (6 bases). Trimming took 4 bases from V and 5 from J, leaving 17 bases between them. The CDR3 runs 15 residues. The germline gives CDR1 MNHEY, CDR2 SVGAGI.

V gene TRBV10-3 combines with J gene TRBJ2-7; D might be TRBD1 (6 bases). The V end lost 8 bases, the J end lost 2 bases, and 13 bases lay between the germline ends. The CDR3 covers 13 residues. Germline V gene lookup returns CDR1 ENHRY and CDR2 SYGVKD. Written as DNA, the CDR3 is TGTGCCATCGAGAAGACAGGCACCTACGAGCAGTACTTC. This sequence encodes CAIEKTGTYEQYF.

The chain uses TRBV24-1 and TRBJ2-2; D unclear. The CDR3 is 12 amino acids. CDR1 and CDR2 from the germline V gene are KGHDR and SFDVKD. Trimming pared 1 base from V and 6 bases from J, leaving 2 bases between. Here the CDR3 reads CATSDFSGELFF. The CDR3 DNA reads as TGTGCCACCAGTGATTTTTCCGGGGAGCTGTTTTTT.

This clone was recorded only once. V usage is TRBV7-9 and J usage is TRBJ2-7; TRBD2 matches 13 bases. The CDR3 consists of 16 residues. Trimming at V came to 1 base and at J to 2 bases, leaving 2 bases not matched to a gene. In germline, CDR1 is SEHNR, CDR2 FQNEAQ (reference sequence). The CDR3, as DNA: TGTGCCAGCAGCTTAGAAACTAGCGGGAGGGCCTACGAGCAGTACTTC. As protein: CASSLETSGRAYEQYF.

This chain links TRBV19 with TRBJ1-1; 8 bases line up with TRBD1. The CDR3 sequence is 15 residues long. V lost 4 bases and J lost 6; bases outside the gene matches: 10. Germline values: CDR1 LNHDA, CDR2 SQIVND (reference sequence). The CDR3 spells CASSTQGQVAAEAFF. The CDR3, as DNA: TGTGCCAGTAGTACCCAGGGACAGGTGGCGGCTGAAGCTTTCTTT. The full variable domain, completed using reference TRBV19 and TRBJ1-1, is DGGITQSPKYLFRKEGQNVTLSCEQNLNHDAMYWYRQDPGQGLRLIYYSQIVNDFQKGDIAEGYSVSREKKESFPLTVTSAQKNPTAFYLCASSTQGQVAAEAFFGQGTRLTVV.

The chain employs TRBV6-6 and TRBJ2-1; 9 bases align to TRBD2. V lost 2 bases, J lost 5 bases, and 7 bases stayed unmatched. Germline lookup yields CDR1 MNHNY and CDR2 SVGAGI (reference sequence). The length of the CDR3 is 16 residues. CDR3 bases: TGTGCCAGCAGTTACGGGGGACTAGCCGTTGACAATGAGCAGTTCTTC. The encoded protein is CASSYGGLAVDNEQFF.

The chain employs TRBV11-2 and TRBJ2-2; a possible D gene is TRBD1 (6 bases). The germline gives CDR1 SGHAT, CDR2 FQNNGV. The CDR3 runs to 19 residues. With 3 bases removed from V and 0 bases from J, the gap between germline ends came to 20 bases. CDR3: CASSFIRRKDRPNTGELFF. In DNA, the CDR3 is TGTGCCAGCAGCTTTATACGACGAAAGGACAGACCGAACACCGGGGAGCTGTTTTTT.

The V call is TRBV19, the J call TRBJ1-6, with D possibly matching TRBD1 (5 bases). The CDR3 is made up of 16 amino acids. Trimming took off 9 bases at V and 8 bases at J, with 23 bases between the two ends. Germline V lookup: CDR1 LNHDA, CDR2 SQIVND (reference sequence). DNA for the CDR3: TGTGCCAGCACCTTGGGGCCGGTTTATTCGCATTCACCCCTCCACTTT. This codes for CASTLGPVYSHSPLHF.

J is TRBJ2-7 and V is TRBV4-1; tentative D call: TRBD2 (6 bases). Trimming removed 0 bases from V and 2 bases from J, with 11 bases in between. CDR1 and CDR2 (germline): MGHRA, YSYEKL. This CDR3 has 15 amino acids. CDR3 in DNA: TGCGCCAGCAGCCAAGATTTTGCGGGAACCTACGAGCAGTACTTC. It encodes CASSQDFAGTYEQYF.